This TCR beta chain was captured by sequencing in a study of T cells in Graves' hyperthyroidism and ophthalmopathy (dated by TCRdb to between 2019 and 2020). About the study as a whole: Peripheral blood was collected at initial diagnosis, before any treatment. According to the paper, TCR Vbeta CDR3 sequencing was carried out on approximately 140 peripheral blood samples, which came from about 45 ophthalmopathy, under 85 hyperthyroidism and approximately 17 progressor patients. To identify TCR V-J signatures that set the groups apart, the researchers used a discovery cohort of more than 95 patients, made up of about 44 with Graves' ophthalmopathy and about 60 with stable Graves' hyperthyroidism. Thyroid tissue and blood T-cell repertoires from several Graves' hyperthyroidism patients were also compared in the study. The roughly 100 discovery patients were randomly divided into training and test sets at a 7:3 ratio. Prospective prediction of ophthalmopathy was tested in an independent validation cohort of approximately 18 hyperthyroidism patients and 15 to 17 patients who later progressed to ophthalmopathy. Following sampling, methimazole starting at 30 mg daily was given to hyperthyroidism patients, and high-dose intravenous methylprednisolone was given to ophthalmopathy patients. Broad study findings and their caveats: In validation, progression to ophthalmopathy was predicted by the model with 70.59% sensitivity and 72% to 85% specificity, a median of approximately 7.1 months before onset. Sample size was not statistically predetermined, and investigators were not blinded to group allocation. Most expanded thyroid clonotypes (frequency above 0.001) were also found in blood, which suggests that blood repertoires may mirror thyroid immune responses. A 13 V-J signature model separated ophthalmopathy from stable hyperthyroidism, with over 85% sensitivity and about 81% specificity in cross-validation and 80%/75% in testing.

Stable Graves' hyperthyroidism was defined as no progression to ophthalmopathy during 18 months of follow-up. Hyperthyroidism patients were newly diagnosed, with disease duration under 2 months, and aged 18 to 65 years. Patients with uncontrolled infections, other autoimmune diseases, pregnancy or lactation were excluded. Diagnoses were established on the basis of clinical symptoms, serum thyroxine and TRAb, thyroid ultrasound, and orbital computed tomography. PBMCs were separated from under 11 ml of fresh peripheral blood using Ficoll-Paque density gradient centrifugation. Total RNA was extracted with Trizol reagent, and quality was checked on an Agilent 2100 Bioanalyzer. Amplification of TCR beta CDR3 regions was carried out from RNA transcripts. For the first round of RT-PCR on the TCR CDR3, the HTBI primer set was used together with the Qiagen OneStep RT-PCR kit. Libraries were constructed in a second round of multiplex PCR, after which size selection and purification were performed. Paired-end sequencing of the libraries was performed with 100 bp reads on an Illumina HiSeq2000. As for how the authors treated the data: SOAPnuke was used to process the raw data, throwing out any read that contained adapters or uncalled bases, had a mean Phred below 15, or lacked an exact constant-primer or identifier match. High-quality paired reads were merged with COPE v1.2.5, and unique nucleotide sequences were defined as clonotypes. MiTCR v1.1 was used to align the clonotypes against IMGT TRBV, TRBD and TRBJ reference segments. Analysis was restricted to V-J combinations with a frequency above 0.0001, which covered over 98% of repertoires. A TCS score was defined as the ratio between F50 (clonal expansion) and ExV (chaos), using BLOSUM62-based TCRdist between CDR3 peptides within each V-J. Welch's t-statistics and random forest reduced 500 to 550 V-J features to fewer than 15, which were used in a naive Bayes classifier (R e1071). TCRdb redid the processing of the public reads, applying fastp at Q25 and MiXCR, and retained in-frame beta chains. Entries that share a CDR3 protein sequence are merged under the most common genes and DNA. For this entry, the V and J calls and clone size follow TCRdb and not the study's own pipeline. The sample includes 300,000 to 450,000 distinct CDR3 sequences, with 20% to 30% observed a single time. About 70% of the sample comes from the top ten.

Worth noting for this clonotype: No antigen is known for it. No clone much larger than this one lies a single base away; base qualities are absent.

From V the trimming removes 4 bases and from J it removes 4 bases, while the gene matches leave 3 bases of the junction unaccounted for. The CDR3, cysteine through phenylalanine, is 14 amino acids long. Solely the CDR3 DNA is kept, with 42 bases framed from the first base. For CDR1 and CDR2, the germline V gene lists SQVTM and ANQGSEA. The origin of this receptor is a man in his fifties with Graves' hyperthyroidism. The chain is assembled from TRBV29-1 and TRBJ1-4, with 10 middle bases fitting TRBD1. The sample consisted of blood. The sequenced DNA: TGCAGCGTTGGACAGGGGGCAGTTAATGAAAAACTGTTTTTT. Its amino acids are CSVGQGAVNEKLFF.